This T cell receptor (beta chain) derives from a study of human T cells and chemical hapten exposure. The time point was: pre-sensitization, week 0. Treatment specified: therapeutic diphenylcyclopropenone sensitization with weekly scalp DPC. V was pared by 6 bases and J by 0 bases, with 13 bases between. The CDR3 has 15 amino acids. Germline CDR1 reads ENHRY; CDR2 reads SYGVKD. TCRdb processed the RACE reads anew with MiXCR; each CDR3 protein has one entry. Among around 250,000 distinct CDR3 sequences, approximately 8.6% were seen once, and the ten largest hold less than 3%. The sequence derives from a woman in her forties with alopecia areata. Some clones in this sample may be carry-over from other donors' samples. This rearrangement joins TRBV10-3 to TRBJ2-3; D ambiguous. The sequences come from whole blood, collected in connection with sensitization to the hapten diphenylcyclopropenone (DPC). The DNA of the CDR3 is TGTGCCATCAGCGAACCATATACTAGCACAGATACGCAGTATTTT. This gives the protein CAISEPYTSTDTQYF.